This T cell receptor beta chain came from a study of Graves' ophthalmopathy and Graves' hyperthyroidism. The CDR3 is 17 amino acids. Germline V lookup: CDR1 ENHRY, CDR2 SYGVKD. RNA transcripts were the template, and TCR beta CDR3 regions were amplified from them. HTBI primers were used in a first-round RT-PCR, which preceded a second-round multiplex PCR. TCRdb used MiXCR to reprocess the multiplex PCR reads, holding one entry per CDR3 protein. Of 52,000 or so distinct CDR3 sequences listed, more than 40% are singletons. To note about this clonotype: The junction departs from the called germline gene at one end, perhaps through a read error.

The sequenced material came from peripheral blood. This clonotype originated in an adult woman with Graves' ophthalmopathy. V gene TRBV10-3 combines with J gene TRBJ2-1; 15 nucleotides agree with TRBD2. The CDR3 DNA follows: TGTGCCAGCAGTTACTGGACTAGCGGGAGGGCCGGGAGTGAGCAGTTCTTC. Amino acid sequence: CASSYWTSGRAGSEQFF.